Listed below are T cell receptor beta chains from one sample, sequenced in a study of T cells after yellow fever vaccination. One entry per CDR3 protein results from TCRdb running MiXCR on the 5' RACE reads. The sample lists approximately 550,000 distinct CDR3 sequences; about 19% were seen once. This specimen was PBMCs, taken 15 days after the yellow fever booster vaccination. The receptor set was obtained from a man aged 25-45 years who received the YFV17D yellow fever vaccine. The CDR3 runs from the conserved cysteine through the conserved F or W. The D gene is left open where the match is weak. Size is stated for part of the rows, as once, few or many counts, or as a class when the clone is expanded.

few	TRBJ2-5	TRBV11-2	NA	TGTGCCAGCAGCTCACAGGCCGGGGGAGAGACCCAGTACTTC	CASSSQAGGETQYF
few	TRBJ2-7	TRBV7-9	TRBD1	TGTGCCAGCAGCGCAACAGGGGGCAACGAGCAGTACTTC	CASSATGGNEQYF
few	TRBJ2-1	TRBV12-3/TRBV12-4	NA	TGTGCCAGCAGAAACCTTCAGGAGCAGTTCTTC	CASRNLQEQFF
NA	TRBJ2-4	TRBV4-1	NA	TGCGCCAGCAGCCAAATCATCCCGAGGGGGAGACAGATAAACATTCAGTACTTC	CASSQIIPRGRQINIQYF
few	TRBJ2-7	TRBV29-1	NA	TGCAGCGTTGAAGCGGCAGGACATTTAGGCTACGAGCAGTACTTC	CSVEAAGHLGYEQYF
few	TRBJ2-1	TRBV27	NA	TGTGCCACCTCCGGGACACCGGTTTACAATGAGCAGTTCTTC	CATSGTPVYNEQFF
NA	TRBJ2-5	TRBV10-3	TRBD2	TGTGCCATCAGTGAGTCGAGCGGGAGGGCCGGGGAGACCCAGTACTTC	CAISESSGRAGETQYF
NA	TRBJ2-2	TRBV20-1	TRBD2	TGCAGTGCTACGGGACTAAAGAACACCGGGGAGCTGTTTTTT	CSATGLKNTGELFF
few	TRBJ2-3	TRBV15	NA	TGTGCCACCAGCGGTTTAGCGAAGTCAGATACGCAGTATTTT	CATSGLAKSDTQYF
few	TRBJ2-7	TRBV18	NA	TGTGCCAGCTCACCACCGGTAGGCGCCTCTACAGGGTACTTC	CASSPPVGASTGYF
NA	TRBJ2-5	TRBV5-1	TRBD1	TGCGCCAGCAGCCGCCAGGGACAGCCACAAGAGACCCAGTACTTC	CASSRQGQPQETQYF
NA	TRBJ2-3	TRBV29-1	TRBD2	TGCAGCATTGGGGTGGGACTAGCGGTCGATACGCAGTATTTT	CSIGVGLAVDTQYF
NA	TRBJ1-1	TRBV2	NA	TGTGCCAGCATACCCAGGACAAGGAACACTGAAGCTTTCTTT	CASIPRTRNTEAFF
few	TRBJ2-5	TRBV4-3	NA	TGCGCCAGCAGCCAAGGCTCCGGGGGACCGACCCAAGAGACCCAGTACTTC	CASSQGSGGPTQETQYF
many	TRBJ2-3	TRBV20-1	NA	TGCAGTGCGTCTAGAGTTCGCAGCGCAGATACGCAGTATTTT	CSASRVRSADTQYF
few	TRBJ2-7	TRBV12-3/TRBV12-4	TRBD2	TGTGCCAGCAGCCTGACAGGGGAACTAGCGGGAGGGCAAGAGCAGTACTTC	CASSLTGELAGGQEQYF
NA	TRBJ2-1	TRBV27	TRBD2	TGTGCCAGCAGTTTGAGACTAGCGGGAGGATTCAGTGAGCAGTTCTTC	CASSLRLAGGFSEQFF
many	TRBJ2-1	TRBV5-1	NA	TGTGCCAGCAGCTTAGAGGGGGGCTCCTACAATGAGCAGTTCTTC	CASSLEGGSYNEQFF
NA	TRBJ2-2	TRBV9	NA	TGTGCCAGCAGCGTAGGCGGTCAGGGGGAGCTGTTTTTT	CASSVGGQGELFF
few	TRBJ1-3	TRBV7-2	NA	TGTGCCAGCAGCTTAGAAGTGGCGGGGGCAAACACCATATATTTT	CASSLEVAGANTIYF
few	TRBJ1-4	TRBV7-9	NA	TGTGCCAGCAGACCCCTCGGTCAGGCCCCTGGGGAACTGTTTTTT	CASRPLGQAPGELFF
once	TRBJ2-6	TRBV7-3	NA	TGTGCCAGCAGTATGCTATACTCTGGGGCCAACGTCCTGACTTTC	CASSMLYSGANVLTF
once	TRBJ2-5	TRBV20-1	NA	TGCAGTGCTAGACTAGGCCCAGAGACCCAGTACTTC	CSARLGPETQYF
NA	TRBJ1-5	TRBV5-1	NA	TGCGCCAGCAGCTTGCTAGGGACTAGCAATCAGCCCCAGCATTTT	CASSLLGTSNQPQHF
NA	TRBJ2-3	TRBV10-3	NA	TGTGCCATCAGTGGGACGTGGAGGGGACAGAAAAATACGCAGTATTTT	CAISGTWRGQKNTQYF
NA	TRBJ2-1	TRBV9	TRBD1	TGTGCCAGCAGCCCGCCCGTGGGGACAGAGAGATACAATGAGCAGTTCTTC	CASSPPVGTERYNEQFF
NA	TRBJ1-4	TRBV10-2	NA	TGCGCCAGCAGTGAGAACCCCACGGTAGAAAAACTGTTTTTT	CASSENPTVEKLFF
few	TRBJ2-1	TRBV5-4	TRBD2	TGTGCCAGCAGCTCCTTGACTAGCGGGAGCCATGAGCAGTTCTTC	CASSSLTSGSHEQFF
few	TRBJ2-7	TRBV2	NA	TGTGCCAGCAGTGTACCCTCCTACGAGCAGTACTTC	CASSVPSYEQYF
few	TRBJ2-7	TRBV20-1	TRBD1	TGCAGTGTGGACAGGGGCGAGCAGTACTTC	CSVDRGEQYF
NA	TRBJ2-1	TRBV27	TRBD2	TGTGCCAGCAGTTTGGGAAATGGCGCGGGAGAATCGTTCTTC	CASSLGNGAGESFF
NA	TRBJ2-7	TRBV29-1	TRBD2	TGCAGCGTTGAAGAAGCGGGAGAGGCGTACGAGCAGTACTTC	CSVEEAGEAYEQYF
few	TRBJ2-3	TRBV20-1	TRBD2	TGCAGTGCCCTTCGGGTAGCGGGAGTAGCAGATACGCAGTATTTT	CSALRVAGVADTQYF
few	TRBJ1-1	TRBV20-1	NA	TGCAGTGCTAGTGCCCGGCAGGGTCCCACTGAAGCTTTCTTT	CSASARQGPTEAFF
NA	TRBJ2-1	TRBV5-1	NA	TGCGCCAGCAGCTTCTCCAACTACAATGAGCAGTTCTTC	CASSFSNYNEQFF
few	TRBJ2-2	TRBV12-3/TRBV12-4	NA	TGTGCCAGCAGTTTCACGGGACTGGGCTCCGGGGAGCTGTTTTTT	CASSFTGLGSGELFF
few	TRBJ2-7	TRBV3-1	NA	TGTGCCAGCAGCCAAGAAACAGGGAAAAGTTACGAGCAGTACTTC	CASSQETGKSYEQYF
NA	TRBJ2-5	TRBV29-1	TRBD2	TGCAGCGTGAGCGGGAGCGCTTTTTCGGGAGAGACCCAGTACTTC	CSVSGSAFSGETQYF
NA	TRBJ1-1	TRBV10-2	NA	TGCGCCAGCAAGGCCAGATACACTGAAGCTTTCTTT	CASKARYTEAFF
NA	TRBJ1-2	TRBV5-1	TRBD1	TGCGCCAGCAGCTCCGGCCCCGGGACAGACTATGGCTACACCTTC	CASSSGPGTDYGYTF
NA	TRBJ2-5	TRBV6-6	NA	TGTGCCAGCACCCAAAAAGAGACCCAGTACTTC	CASTQKETQYF
NA	TRBJ1-2	TRBV28	NA	TGTGCCAGCAGTTTAGTCTCCCTTGACGGCCCGAGGGGGTATGGCTACACCTTC	CASSLVSLDGPRGYGYTF
few	TRBJ2-5	TRBV28	TRBD2	TGTGCCAGCAGCGCCGATCCGGGACTAGCAATGTGGGAGACCCAGTACTTC	CASSADPGLAMWETQYF
NA	TRBJ2-7	TRBV7-2	TRBD1	TGTGCCAGCAGCGCGGACAGGCGAAGGCCTTACGAGCAGTACTTC	CASSADRRRPYEQYF
few	TRBJ2-7	TRBV5-6	NA	TGTGCCAGCAGCTTATTTAGTTTCGAGCAGTACTTC	CASSLFSFEQYF
NA	TRBJ2-7	TRBV21-1	NA	TGTGCCAGCAGCAAAGGTCACGCCCTAGGATACGAGCAGTACTTC	CASSKGHALGYEQYF
NA	TRBJ2-1	TRBV5-1	TRBD2	TGCGCCAGCAGACGGTGGGCTAGCGGAGGTTCCTACAATGAGCAGTTCTTC	CASRRWASGGSYNEQFF
NA	TRBJ1-4	TRBV5-5	NA	TGTGCCAGCAGTCGAACGCTCTTCCCAACTAATGAAAAACTGTTTTTT	CASSRTLFPTNEKLFF
NA	TRBJ2-3	TRBV28	NA	TGTGCCAGCGTGGAACGAGGGGGGGCCACAGATACGCAGTATTTT	CASVERGGATDTQYF
few	TRBJ1-4	TRBV6-1	TRBD1	TGTGCCAGCAGTCCGACAGGGACTGGGGAAAAACTGTTTTTT	CASSPTGTGEKLFF
few	TRBJ2-1	TRBV20-1	TRBD2	TGCAGTGCTAGTACTAGCGGGAGAAACAATGAGCAGTTCTTC	CSASTSGRNNEQFF
few	TRBJ2-5	TRBV20-1	TRBD2	TGCAGTGCTAGGGCCGATAGCGGGAGGGCTCAGACCCAGTACTTC	CSARADSGRAQTQYF
NA	TRBJ2-3	TRBV18	TRBD1	TGTGCCAGCTCACCACCGAACAGGGGGCGAATAGCGGGCACTTCTAGCACAGATACGCAGTATTTT	CASSPPNRGRIAGTSSTDTQYF
NA	TRBJ2-7	TRBV6-2/TRBV6-3	NA	TGTGCCAGCAGTTCCTACGTCGGGACCTACGAGCAGTACTTC	CASSSYVGTYEQYF
few	TRBJ2-7	TRBV20-1	NA	TGCAGTGCCCGACAGTCCATCACTTCTTTCTCCAGCTCCTACGAGCAGTACTTC	CSARQSITSFSSSYEQYF
many	TRBJ2-5	TRBV12-3/TRBV12-4	TRBD2	TGTGCCAGCAGTTGGACTAGCGGAGTTCAAGAGACCCAGTACTTC	CASSWTSGVQETQYF
NA	TRBJ2-6	TRBV7-2	TRBD1	TGTGCCAGCAGCCGTAACAGGGGCCGGGGGGCCAACGTCCTGACTTTC	CASSRNRGRGANVLTF
few	TRBJ2-7	TRBV27	NA	TGTGCCAGCAGTTTATCGGTGGGCACTGTTTTTGACGAGCAGTACTTC	CASSLSVGTVFDEQYF
few	TRBJ2-4	TRBV29-1	NA	TGCAGCGCTGGAATCGAAAACATTCAGTACTTC	CSAGIENIQYF
few	TRBJ2-2	TRBV7-9	TRBD2	TGTGCCAGCAGCCCTACTAGCGGGAGGATCAACACCGGGGAGCTGTTTTTT	CASSPTSGRINTGELFF